The clone carrying this T cell receptor (beta chain) was detected a few times. This record belongs to a study of control samples from healthy donors and cancer patients. Repertoires were generated with immunoSEQ multiplex PCR, while TCRdb's copy carries only in-frame clones and drops some. In the table there are 160,000 or so clones, around nine tenths of which are singletons. The germline V and J ends were trimmed by 0 bases and 5 bases, with 13 bases remaining between them. CDR3 length: 15 residues. Germline V lookup: CDR1 SEHNR, CDR2 FQNEAQ (reference sequence). V gene TRBV7-9 combines with J gene TRBJ1-1, with D possibly being TRBD1 (5 bases). This clonotype was obtained from a woman between 25 and 40 years old in good health. Source material: blood. The CDR3 loop reads CASSLAQGSWTEAFF. The CDR3 nucleotides read TGTGCCAGCAGCTTAGCGCAGGGAAGTTGGACTGAAGCTTTCTTT.